A selection of T cell receptor beta chains follows, all from one sample in a study of blood T cells in healthy people across ages. MiXCR, run by TCRdb on the 5' RACE reads, gives a single entry per CDR3 protein. The sample contains fewer than 2 million distinct CDR3 sequences, roughly 43% of which appear only once. The material sequenced was blood. Receptors were obtained from a human donor in good health. CDR3s include the opening cysteine and the closing phenylalanine or tryptophan. A D gene is named only where the DNA matches it firmly. Size is omitted from some rows. Given values are once, few, many or a class for expanded clones.

V gene: TRBV9; D gene: TRBD1; clone size: NA; J gene: TRBJ1-2; CDR3 DNA: TGTGCCAGCAGTTCCGGGACAGTCGTTAGCTACACCTTC; CDR3 protein: CASSSGTVVSYTF
V gene: TRBV18; D gene: NA; clone size: NA; J gene: TRBJ2-5; CDR3 DNA: TGTGCCAGCTCACCAGGGCACTTGGAGGAGACCCAGTACTTC; CDR3 protein: CASSPGHLEETQYF
V gene: TRBV5-6; D gene: NA; clone size: NA; J gene: TRBJ1-2; CDR3 DNA: TGTGCCAGCAGCTTGGAATTTGCGGTGAGCTATGGCTACACCTTC; CDR3 protein: CASSLEFAVSYGYTF
V gene: TRBV28; D gene: TRBD1; clone size: few; J gene: TRBJ1-1; CDR3 DNA: TGTGCCAGCAGTTCCAGGGGGGTGAACACTGAAGCTTTCTTT; CDR3 protein: CASSSRGVNTEAFF
V gene: TRBV24-1; D gene: NA; clone size: few; J gene: TRBJ1-2; CDR3 DNA: TGTGCCACCAGTGACTCGGACAGAGGAGGCTACACCTTC; CDR3 protein: CATSDSDRGGYTF
V gene: TRBV19; D gene: NA; clone size: NA; J gene: TRBJ2-3; CDR3 DNA: TGTGCCAGTCGGTACGGCCGAGGTACGCAGTATTTT; CDR3 protein: CASRYGRGTQYF
V gene: TRBV12-3/TRBV12-4; D gene: NA; clone size: few; J gene: TRBJ1-2; CDR3 DNA: TGTGCCAGCAGCCTTACCACCGGGACTTTGAGGTCCCTCTATGGCTACACCTTC; CDR3 protein: CASSLTTGTLRSLYGYTF
V gene: TRBV20-1; D gene: TRBD2; clone size: NA; J gene: TRBJ2-3; CDR3 DNA: TGCAGTGCTAGAGCGGAGCGGGGGATCGATACGCAGTATTTT; CDR3 protein: CSARAERGIDTQYF
V gene: TRBV20-1; D gene: TRBD2; clone size: few; J gene: TRBJ2-3; CDR3 DNA: TGCAGTGCATTACCACTAGCGGGGGGCACAGATACGCAGTATTTT; CDR3 protein: CSALPLAGGTDTQYF
V gene: TRBV13; D gene: NA; clone size: NA; J gene: TRBJ2-5; CDR3 DNA: TGTGCCAGCAGCCACGGGGTGGGGGCTGACCAAGAGACCCAGTACTTC; CDR3 protein: CASSHGVGADQETQYF
V gene: TRBV20-1; D gene: TRBD1; clone size: NA; J gene: TRBJ2-3; CDR3 DNA: TGCAGTGCTAGTCGAGTCGTAACCGGGACAGGGTACACAGATACGCAGTATTTT; CDR3 protein: CSASRVVTGTGYTDTQYF
V gene: TRBV9; D gene: NA; clone size: NA; J gene: TRBJ2-7; CDR3 DNA: TGTGCCAGCAGCGACCGGGACGGAGGCGACTACGAGCAGTACTTC; CDR3 protein: CASSDRDGGDYEQYF
V gene: TRBV12-3/TRBV12-4; D gene: TRBD2; clone size: many; J gene: TRBJ2-3; CDR3 DNA: TGTGCCAGCAGTTTCCTGACTAGCATCCCAGATACGCAGTATTTT; CDR3 protein: CASSFLTSIPDTQYF
V gene: TRBV29-1; D gene: NA; clone size: NA; J gene: TRBJ2-7; CDR3 DNA: TGCAGCGTTGGATCAGGGATCTACGAGCAGTACTTC; CDR3 protein: CSVGSGIYEQYF
V gene: TRBV20-1; D gene: TRBD1; clone size: NA; J gene: TRBJ2-7; CDR3 DNA: TGCAGTACTAGTCGACAGGGGGCCACCTACGAGCAGTACTTC; CDR3 protein: CSTSRQGATYEQYF
V gene: TRBV12-3/TRBV12-4; D gene: NA; clone size: NA; J gene: TRBJ2-1; CDR3 DNA: TGTGCCAGCAGTTTAGTGTCTTCAATATTCTACAATGAGCAGTTCTTC; CDR3 protein: CASSLVSSIFYNEQFF
V gene: TRBV7-9; D gene: NA; clone size: NA; J gene: TRBJ2-5; CDR3 DNA: TGTGCCAGCAGCGCACATCAGGGTGCAGAGACCCAGTACTTC; CDR3 protein: CASSAHQGAETQYF
V gene: TRBV20-1; D gene: TRBD2; clone size: NA; J gene: TRBJ2-7; CDR3 DNA: TGCAGTGCTCTACTAGCGGGGGGGCTGTACGAGCAGTACTTC; CDR3 protein: CSALLAGGLYEQYF
V gene: TRBV4-3; D gene: TRBD1; clone size: NA; J gene: TRBJ1-2; CDR3 DNA: TGCGCCAGCCGATCGACAGGGCGAGATGGCTACACCTTC; CDR3 protein: CASRSTGRDGYTF
V gene: TRBV6-1; D gene: NA; clone size: few; J gene: TRBJ1-2; CDR3 DNA: TGTGCCAGCAACCTGGGAGGGGATAACTATGGCTACACCTTC; CDR3 protein: CASNLGGDNYGYTF
V gene: TRBV6-2/TRBV6-3; D gene: TRBD1; clone size: NA; J gene: TRBJ1-5; CDR3 DNA: TGTGCCAGCAGTTACATCCCTGGACAGGGGACCGCCAATCAGCCCCAGCATTTT; CDR3 protein: CASSYIPGQGTANQPQHF
V gene: TRBV4-1; D gene: TRBD1; clone size: NA; J gene: TRBJ2-1; CDR3 DNA: TGCGCCAGCAGACGACCGGGACAGGGCCTGCATGAGCAGTTCTTC; CDR3 protein: CASRRPGQGLHEQFF
V gene: TRBV27; D gene: NA; clone size: few; J gene: TRBJ2-7; CDR3 DNA: TGTGCCAGCAGTACCATCCGCGGGACGGATTCCTACGAGCAGTACTTC; CDR3 protein: CASSTIRGTDSYEQYF
V gene: TRBV11-3; D gene: TRBD1; clone size: NA; J gene: TRBJ2-1; CDR3 DNA: TGTGCCAGCAGCGGGGACAGCCCATACAATGAGCAGTTCTTC; CDR3 protein: CASSGDSPYNEQFF
V gene: TRBV5-6; D gene: NA; clone size: NA; J gene: TRBJ1-2; CDR3 DNA: TGTGCCAGCAGCTCCCCCGGCCAGTTGGCTCAGCTAGGCTATGGCTACACCTTC; CDR3 protein: CASSSPGQLAQLGYGYTF
V gene: TRBV5-1; D gene: NA; clone size: few; J gene: TRBJ1-5; CDR3 DNA: TGCGCCAGCAGCTTGAGTTGGGGGCCCAATCAGCCCCAGCATTTT; CDR3 protein: CASSLSWGPNQPQHF
V gene: TRBV9; D gene: NA; clone size: NA; J gene: TRBJ1-4; CDR3 DNA: TGTGCCAGCAGCGTAGGGGAAGGGAGGCGCGGAAAACTGTTTTTT; CDR3 protein: CASSVGEGRRGKLFF
V gene: TRBV7-2; D gene: NA; clone size: NA; J gene: TRBJ2-7; CDR3 DNA: TGTGCCAGCAGCTGGGATGACGGGGCCTACGAGCAGTACTTC; CDR3 protein: CASSWDDGAYEQYF
V gene: TRBV4-2; D gene: NA; clone size: NA; J gene: TRBJ1-3; CDR3 DNA: TGTGCCAGCAGACCTACTGGAAACACCATATATTTT; CDR3 protein: CASRPTGNTIYF
V gene: TRBV5-1; D gene: NA; clone size: NA; J gene: TRBJ2-3; CDR3 DNA: TGCGCCAGCAGCTATCGGACTCCCACAGATACGCAGTATTTT; CDR3 protein: CASSYRTPTDTQYF
V gene: TRBV20-1; D gene: NA; clone size: NA; J gene: TRBJ1-1; CDR3 DNA: TGCAGTGCTAGAGATCTGTTTCCGACAGACAAAAACTCTGAAGCTTTCTTT; CDR3 protein: CSARDLFPTDKNSEAFF
V gene: TRBV6-1; D gene: NA; clone size: NA; J gene: TRBJ2-6; CDR3 DNA: TGTGCCAGCACCAAGACGGGGCAGGACATCTCTGGGGCCAACGTCCTGACTTTC; CDR3 protein: CASTKTGQDISGANVLTF